This T cell receptor beta chain stems from a study of shared clonotypes between healthy human individuals. Authors' methods: Junction-only immunoSEQ sequences carried no quality scores, so filtering differed. TCRdb's copy holds only in-frame clones and misses some; the assay was immunoSEQ multiplex PCR. That table supplies the V and J calls and clone size; D and trimming were determined from the DNA. The sample carries 850,000 to 1,200,000 clones, around 76% recorded once. Those who donated were healthy HIV-negative adults, with no recent acute infections or vaccinations reported. The CDR3 length is 12 residues. Trimming took 6 bases from V and 2 from J; bases not matched to a gene: 4. The germline CDR1 and CDR2 sequences are SQVTM and ANQGSEA.

The sequenced material came from memory CD4+ T cells sorted from blood. Subset of the sample: CD45RA-negative fraction. This chain joins TRBV29-1 and TRBJ2-7, with 7 bases lining up with TRBD1. The clonotype was recovered from a man aged 18 to 35 in good health. CDR3 region: CSVWTGAYEQYF. In nucleotides, the CDR3 is TGCAGCGTGTGGACAGGAGCCTACGAGCAGTACTTC.